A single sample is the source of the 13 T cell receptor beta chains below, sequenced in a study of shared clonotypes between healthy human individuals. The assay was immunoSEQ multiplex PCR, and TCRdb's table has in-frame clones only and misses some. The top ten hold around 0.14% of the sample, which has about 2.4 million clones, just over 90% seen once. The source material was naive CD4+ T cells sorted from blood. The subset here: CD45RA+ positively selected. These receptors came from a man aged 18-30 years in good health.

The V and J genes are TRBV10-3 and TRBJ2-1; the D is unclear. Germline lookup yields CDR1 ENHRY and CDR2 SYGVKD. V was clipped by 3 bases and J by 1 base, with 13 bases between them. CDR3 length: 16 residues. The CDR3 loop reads CAISDGPTASYNEQFF. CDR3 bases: TGTGCCATCAGTGACGGACCCACAGCGTCCTACAATGAGCAGTTCTTC.

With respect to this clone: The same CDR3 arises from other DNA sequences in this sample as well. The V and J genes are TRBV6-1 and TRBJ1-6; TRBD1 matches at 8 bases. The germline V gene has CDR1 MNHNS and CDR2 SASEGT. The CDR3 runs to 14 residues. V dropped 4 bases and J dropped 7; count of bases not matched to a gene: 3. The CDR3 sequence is CASSGDRGNSPLHF. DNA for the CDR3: TGTGCCAGCAGTGGAGACAGGGGCAATTCACCCCTCCACTTT.

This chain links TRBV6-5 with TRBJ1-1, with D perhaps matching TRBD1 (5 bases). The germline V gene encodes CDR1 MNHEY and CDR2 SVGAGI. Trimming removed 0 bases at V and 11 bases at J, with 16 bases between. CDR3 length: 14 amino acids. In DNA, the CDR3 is TGTGCCAGCAGTTACTCGATTACGGCAGGGAACGCTTTCTTT. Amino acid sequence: CASSYSITAGNAFF.

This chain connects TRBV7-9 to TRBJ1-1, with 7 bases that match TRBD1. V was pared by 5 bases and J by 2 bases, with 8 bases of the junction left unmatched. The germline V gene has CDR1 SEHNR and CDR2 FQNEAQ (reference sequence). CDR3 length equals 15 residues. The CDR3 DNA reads TGTGCCAGCAGCCTCTGGGGGACAGCAAACACTGAAGCTTTCTTT. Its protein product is CASSLWGTANTEAFF.

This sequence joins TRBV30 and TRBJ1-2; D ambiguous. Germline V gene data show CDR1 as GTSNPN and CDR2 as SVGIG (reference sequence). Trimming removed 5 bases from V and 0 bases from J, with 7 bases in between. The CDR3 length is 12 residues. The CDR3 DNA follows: TGTGCCTGGTCAAACCCTAACTATGGCTACACCTTC. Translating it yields CAWSNPNYGYTF. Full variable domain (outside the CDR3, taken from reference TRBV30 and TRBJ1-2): SQTIHQWPATLVQPVGSPLSLECTVEGTSNPNLYWYRQAAGRGLQLLFYSVGIGQISSEVPQNLSASRPQDRQFILSSKKLLLSDSGFYLCAWSNPNYGYTFGSGTRLTVV.

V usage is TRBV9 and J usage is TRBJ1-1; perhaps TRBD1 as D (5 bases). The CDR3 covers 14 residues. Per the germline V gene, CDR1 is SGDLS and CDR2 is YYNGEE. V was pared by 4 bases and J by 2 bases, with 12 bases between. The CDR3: CASSPTTDNTEAFF. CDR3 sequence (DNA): TGTGCCAGCAGCCCTACGACAGATAACACTGAAGCTTTCTTT.

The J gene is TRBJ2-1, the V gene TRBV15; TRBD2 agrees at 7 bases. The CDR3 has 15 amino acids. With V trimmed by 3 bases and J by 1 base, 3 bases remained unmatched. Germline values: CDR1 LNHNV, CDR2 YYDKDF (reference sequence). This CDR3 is CATSSSGGSYNEQFF. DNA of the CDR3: TGTGCCACCAGCAGTTCGGGAGGATCCTACAATGAGCAGTTCTTC.

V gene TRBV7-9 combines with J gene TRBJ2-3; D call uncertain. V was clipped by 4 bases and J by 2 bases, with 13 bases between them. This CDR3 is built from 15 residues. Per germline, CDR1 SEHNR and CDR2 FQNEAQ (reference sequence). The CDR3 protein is CASSSRTTTTDTQYF. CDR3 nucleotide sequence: TGTGCCAGCAGCTCTCGGACGACCACCACAGATACGCAGTATTTT. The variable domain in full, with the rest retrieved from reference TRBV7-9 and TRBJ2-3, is DTGVSQNPRHKITKRGQNVTFRCDPISEHNRLYWYRQTLGQGPEFLTYFQNEAQLEKSRLLSDRFSAERPKGSFSTLEIQRTEQGDSAMYLCASSSRTTTTDTQYFGPGTRLTVL.

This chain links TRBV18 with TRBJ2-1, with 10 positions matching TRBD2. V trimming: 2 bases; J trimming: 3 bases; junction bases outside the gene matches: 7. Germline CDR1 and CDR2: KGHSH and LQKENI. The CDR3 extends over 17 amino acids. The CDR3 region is CASSPTSAGGIYNEQFF. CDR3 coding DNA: TGTGCCAGCTCACCAACGTCAGCGGGAGGGATCTACAATGAGCAGTTCTTC. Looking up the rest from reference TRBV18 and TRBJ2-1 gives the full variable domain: NAGVMQNPRHLVRRRGQEARLRCSPMKGHSHVYWYRQLPEEGLKFMVYLQKENIIDESGMPKERFSAEFPKEGPSILRIQQVVRGDSAAYFCASSPTSAGGIYNEQFFGPGTRLTVL.

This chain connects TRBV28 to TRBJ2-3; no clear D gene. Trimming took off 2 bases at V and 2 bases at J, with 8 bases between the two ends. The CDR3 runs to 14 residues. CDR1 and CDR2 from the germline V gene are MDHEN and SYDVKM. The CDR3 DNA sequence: TGTGCCAGCAGTTTAAACGGATTCACAGATACGCAGTATTTT. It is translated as CASSLNGFTDTQYF.

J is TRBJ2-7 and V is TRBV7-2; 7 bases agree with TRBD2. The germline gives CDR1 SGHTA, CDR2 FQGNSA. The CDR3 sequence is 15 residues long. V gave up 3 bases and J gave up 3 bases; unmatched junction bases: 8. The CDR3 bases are TGTGCCAGCAGCTTGGGACGGGAGGTACACTACGAGCAGTACTTC. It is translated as CASSLGREVHYEQYF.

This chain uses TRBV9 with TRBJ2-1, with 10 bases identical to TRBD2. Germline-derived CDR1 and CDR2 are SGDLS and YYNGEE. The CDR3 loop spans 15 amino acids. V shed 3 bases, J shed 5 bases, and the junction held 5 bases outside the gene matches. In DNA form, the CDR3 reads TGTGCCAGCAGCGCCGCTAGCGGGGGTCACAATGAGCAGTTCTTC. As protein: CASSAASGGHNEQFF. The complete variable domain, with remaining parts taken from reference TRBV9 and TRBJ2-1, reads DSGVTQTPKHLITATGQRVTLRCSPRSGDLSVYWYQQSLDQGLQFLIQYYNGEERAKGNILERFSAQQFPDLHSELNLSSLELGDSALYFCASSAASGGHNEQFFGPGTRLTVL.

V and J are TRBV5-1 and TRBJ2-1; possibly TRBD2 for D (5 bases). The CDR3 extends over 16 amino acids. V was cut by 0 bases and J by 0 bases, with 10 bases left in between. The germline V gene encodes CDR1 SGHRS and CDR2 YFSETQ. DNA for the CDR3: TGCGCCAGCAGCTTGGGACTACCTTACTCCTACAATGAGCAGTTCTTC. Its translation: CASSLGLPYSYNEQFF.